What follows describes a single T cell receptor beta chain. Antigen unknown. Using a J-beta primer mix together with a sample-barcoded 5' primer, a second PCR was run for roughly 6 to 11 cycles. Each CDR3 protein gets one entry after TCRdb re-called the 5' RACE reads with MiXCR. The sample lists roughly 1.4 million distinct CDR3 sequences, approximately 63% seen once, with 5% to 7% in the top ten. The record originates from a study of blood T cells in healthy people across ages. Study-wide results and limits: Leaving the PBMCs unsorted stopped any conclusive comparison of naive versus antigen-experienced cells.

Samples had at least 7 million PBMCs isolated from them. The V end lost 8 bases, the J end lost 4 bases, and 9 bases lay between the germline ends. Germline V lookup: CDR1 SGHVS, CDR2 FQNEAQ. The CDR3 runs to 12 residues. This clonotype was obtained from a man in his late teens or twenties in good health. The chain has TRBV7-8 and TRBJ1-5; no reliable D call. The specimen was blood. CDR3 DNA: TGTGCCAGCGGGGTTCCGAATCAGCCCCAGCATTTT. It codes for CASGVPNQPQHF.